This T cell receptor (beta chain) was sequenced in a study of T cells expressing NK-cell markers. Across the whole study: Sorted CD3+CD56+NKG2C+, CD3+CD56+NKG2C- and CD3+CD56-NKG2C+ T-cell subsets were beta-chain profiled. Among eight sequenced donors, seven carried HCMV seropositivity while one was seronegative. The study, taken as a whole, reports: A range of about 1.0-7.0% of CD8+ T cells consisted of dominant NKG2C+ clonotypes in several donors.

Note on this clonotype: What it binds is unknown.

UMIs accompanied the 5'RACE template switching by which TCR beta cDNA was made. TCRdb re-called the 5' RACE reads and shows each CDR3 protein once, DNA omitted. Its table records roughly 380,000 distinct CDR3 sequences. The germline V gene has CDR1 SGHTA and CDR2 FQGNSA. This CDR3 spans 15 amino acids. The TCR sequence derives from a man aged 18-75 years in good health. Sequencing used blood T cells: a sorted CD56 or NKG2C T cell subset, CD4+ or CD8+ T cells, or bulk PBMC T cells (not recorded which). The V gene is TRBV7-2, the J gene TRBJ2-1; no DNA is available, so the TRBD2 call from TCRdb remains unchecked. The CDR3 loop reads CASSLGAGPGSEQFF.